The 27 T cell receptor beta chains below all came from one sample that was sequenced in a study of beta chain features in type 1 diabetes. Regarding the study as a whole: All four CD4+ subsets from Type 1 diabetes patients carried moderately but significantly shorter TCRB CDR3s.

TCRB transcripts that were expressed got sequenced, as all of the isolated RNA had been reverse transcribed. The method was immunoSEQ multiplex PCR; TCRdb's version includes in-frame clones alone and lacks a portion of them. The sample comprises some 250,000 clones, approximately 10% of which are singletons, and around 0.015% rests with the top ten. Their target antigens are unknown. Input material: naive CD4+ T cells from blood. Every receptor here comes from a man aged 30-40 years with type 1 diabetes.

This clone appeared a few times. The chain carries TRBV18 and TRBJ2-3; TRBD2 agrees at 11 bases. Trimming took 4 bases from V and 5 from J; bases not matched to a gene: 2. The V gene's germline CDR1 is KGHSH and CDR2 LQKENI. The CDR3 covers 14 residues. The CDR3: CASSLGTSGDTQYF. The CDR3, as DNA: TGTGCCAGCTCACTCGGGACTAGCGGAGATACGCAGTATTTT. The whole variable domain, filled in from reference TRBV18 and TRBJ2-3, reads NAGVMQNPRHLVRRRGQEARLRCSPMKGHSHVYWYRQLPEEGLKFMVYLQKENIIDESGMPKERFSAEFPKEGPSILRIQQVVRGDSAAYFCASSLGTSGDTQYFGPGTRLTVL.

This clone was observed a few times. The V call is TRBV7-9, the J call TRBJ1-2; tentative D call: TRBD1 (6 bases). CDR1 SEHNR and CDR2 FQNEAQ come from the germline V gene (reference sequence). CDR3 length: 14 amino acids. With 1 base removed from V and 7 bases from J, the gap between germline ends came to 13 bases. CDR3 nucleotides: TGTGCCAGCAGCTTAGAATCAGGGGCCGGTGGCTACACCTTC. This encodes CASSLESGAGGYTF.

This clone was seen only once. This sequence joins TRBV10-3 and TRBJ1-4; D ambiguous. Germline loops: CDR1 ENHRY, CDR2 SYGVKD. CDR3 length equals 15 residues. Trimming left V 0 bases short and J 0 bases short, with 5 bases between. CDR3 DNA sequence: TGTGCCATCAGTGAGTCGAGCCCAACTAATGAAAAACTGTTTTTT. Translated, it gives CAISESSPTNEKLFF.

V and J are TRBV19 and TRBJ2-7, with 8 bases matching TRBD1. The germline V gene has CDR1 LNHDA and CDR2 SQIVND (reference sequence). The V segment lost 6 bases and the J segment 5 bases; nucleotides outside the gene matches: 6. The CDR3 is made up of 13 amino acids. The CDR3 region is CASRRTGKDEQYF. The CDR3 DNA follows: TGTGCCAGTAGGAGGACAGGGAAGGACGAGCAGTACTTC.

In nucleotides, the CDR3 is TGTGCCAGCAGCTTGGGCGGGGGTAACCCTAGCACAGATACGCAGTATTTT. Translating it yields CASSLGGGNPSTDTQYF. The V and J genes are TRBV5-4 and TRBJ2-3; 7 bases are shared with TRBD2. The germline V gene has CDR1 SGHNT and CDR2 YYREEE (reference sequence). The CDR3 is 17 residues long. The ends lost 0 bases at V and 0 bases at J; junction bases unmatched: 7. Full variable domain (missing parts from reference TRBV5-4 and TRBJ2-3): ETGVTQSPTHLIKTRGQQVTLRCSSQSGHNTVSWYQQALGQGPQFIFQYYREEENGRGNFPPRFSGLQFPNYSSELNVNALELDDSALYLCASSLGGGNPSTDTQYFGPGTRLTVL.

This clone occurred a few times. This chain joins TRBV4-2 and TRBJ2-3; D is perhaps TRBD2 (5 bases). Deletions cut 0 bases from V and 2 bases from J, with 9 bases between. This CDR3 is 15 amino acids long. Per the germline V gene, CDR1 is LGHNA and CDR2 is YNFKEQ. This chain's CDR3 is CASSQEVDYTDTQYF. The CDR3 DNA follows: TGTGCCAGCAGCCAAGAGGTTGACTACACAGATACGCAGTATTTT.

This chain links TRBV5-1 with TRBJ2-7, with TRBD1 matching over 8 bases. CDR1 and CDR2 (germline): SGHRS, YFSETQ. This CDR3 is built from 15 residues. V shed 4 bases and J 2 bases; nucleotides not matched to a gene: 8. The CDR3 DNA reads TGCGCCAGCAGCCGGAATGGACAGGGCACCTACGAGCAGTACTTC. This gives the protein CASSRNGQGTYEQYF.

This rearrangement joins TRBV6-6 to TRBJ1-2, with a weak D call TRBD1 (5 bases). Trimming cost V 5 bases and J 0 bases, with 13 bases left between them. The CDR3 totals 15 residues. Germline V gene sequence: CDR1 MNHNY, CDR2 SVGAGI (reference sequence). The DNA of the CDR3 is TGTGCCAGCAGTAGGGGTAGGGAAGCTAACTATGGCTACACCTTC. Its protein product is CASSRGREANYGYTF.

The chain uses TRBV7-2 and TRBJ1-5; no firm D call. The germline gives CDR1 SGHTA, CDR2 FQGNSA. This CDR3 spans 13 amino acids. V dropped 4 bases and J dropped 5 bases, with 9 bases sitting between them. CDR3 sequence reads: CASSSRPDQPQHF. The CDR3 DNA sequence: TGTGCCAGCAGCTCGAGGCCGGATCAGCCCCAGCATTTT.

The CDR3 loop is CSALSRGGNTIYF. The CDR3, as DNA: TGCAGCGCTTTATCCCGCGGGGGAAACACCATATATTTT. V is TRBV29-1 and J is TRBJ1-3; D remains unclear. Germline CDR1 is SQVTM and CDR2 is ANQGSEA. The V and J ends lost 7 bases and 4 bases respectively, with 14 bases between them. The CDR3 covers 13 residues.

CDR3 region: CASSHGRGAGTQYF. As DNA, the CDR3 is TGTGCCAGCAGCCACGGCCGGGGGGCCGGGACCCAGTACTTC. J is TRBJ2-5 and V is TRBV6-5; D perhaps matches TRBD2 (7 bases). This CDR3 is built from 14 residues. Germline CDR1 MNHEY, CDR2 SVGAGI. Trimming pared 6 bases from V and 7 bases from J, leaving 18 bases between.

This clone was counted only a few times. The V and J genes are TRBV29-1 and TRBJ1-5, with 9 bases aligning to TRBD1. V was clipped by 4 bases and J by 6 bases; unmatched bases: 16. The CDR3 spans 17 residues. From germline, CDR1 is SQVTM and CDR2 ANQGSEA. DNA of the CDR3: TGCAGCGTTGTGGGCGTTGGGGGACAGGGTGATTTTCAGCCCCAGCATTTT. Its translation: CSVVGVGGQGDFQPQHF.

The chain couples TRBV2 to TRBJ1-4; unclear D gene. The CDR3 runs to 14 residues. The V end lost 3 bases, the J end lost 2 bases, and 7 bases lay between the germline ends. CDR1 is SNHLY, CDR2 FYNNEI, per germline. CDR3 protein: CASSEGVTNEKLFF. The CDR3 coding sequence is TGTGCCAGCAGTGAGGGCGTGACTAATGAAAAACTGTTTTTT. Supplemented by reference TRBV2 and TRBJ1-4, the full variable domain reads EPEVTQTPSHQVTQMGQEVILRCVPISNHLYFYWYRQILGQKVEFLVSFYNNEISEKSEIFDDQFSVERPDGSNFTLKIRSTKLEDSAMYFCASSEGVTNEKLFFGSGTQLSVL.

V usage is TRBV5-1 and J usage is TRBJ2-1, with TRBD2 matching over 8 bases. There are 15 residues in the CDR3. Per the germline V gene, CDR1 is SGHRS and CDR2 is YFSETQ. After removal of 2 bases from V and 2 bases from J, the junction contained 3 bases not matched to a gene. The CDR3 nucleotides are TGCGCCAGCAGCTTCGGCGGGGGGACCTACAATGAGCAGTTCTTC. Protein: CASSFGGGTYNEQFF.

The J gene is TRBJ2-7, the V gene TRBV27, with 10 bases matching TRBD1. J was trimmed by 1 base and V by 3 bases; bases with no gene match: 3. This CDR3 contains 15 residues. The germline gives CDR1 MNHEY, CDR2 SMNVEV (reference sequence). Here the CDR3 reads CASSLWGQGSYEQYF. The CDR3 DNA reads TGTGCCAGCAGTTTGTGGGGACAGGGGTCCTACGAGCAGTACTTC.

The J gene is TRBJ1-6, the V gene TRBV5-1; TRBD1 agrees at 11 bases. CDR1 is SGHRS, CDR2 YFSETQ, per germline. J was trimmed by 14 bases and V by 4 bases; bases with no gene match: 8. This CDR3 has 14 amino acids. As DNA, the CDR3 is TGCGCCAGCAGCCTGGCCGGGACAGGGGGAGCCCTCCACTTT. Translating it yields CASSLAGTGGALHF.

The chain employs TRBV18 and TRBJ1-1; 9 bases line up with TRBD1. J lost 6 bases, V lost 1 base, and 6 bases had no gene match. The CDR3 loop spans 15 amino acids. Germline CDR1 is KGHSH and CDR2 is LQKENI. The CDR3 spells CASSPRTGEVSEAFF. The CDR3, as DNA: TGTGCCAGCTCACCACGGACAGGGGAGGTTTCTGAAGCTTTCTTT.

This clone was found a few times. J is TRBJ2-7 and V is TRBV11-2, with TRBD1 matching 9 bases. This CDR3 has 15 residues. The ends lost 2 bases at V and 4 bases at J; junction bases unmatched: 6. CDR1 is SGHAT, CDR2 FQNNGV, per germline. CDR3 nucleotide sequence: TGTGCCAGCAGCTTAATGGGGACAGGGTGGTACGAGCAGTACTTC. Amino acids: CASSLMGTGWYEQYF.

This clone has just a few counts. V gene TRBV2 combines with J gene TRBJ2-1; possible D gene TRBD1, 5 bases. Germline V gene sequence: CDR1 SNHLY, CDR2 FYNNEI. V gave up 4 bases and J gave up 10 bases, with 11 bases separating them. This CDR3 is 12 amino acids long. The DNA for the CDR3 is TGTGCCAGCAGTGTGGGGCTCCTGGAGCAGTTCTTC. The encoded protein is CASSVGLLEQFF.

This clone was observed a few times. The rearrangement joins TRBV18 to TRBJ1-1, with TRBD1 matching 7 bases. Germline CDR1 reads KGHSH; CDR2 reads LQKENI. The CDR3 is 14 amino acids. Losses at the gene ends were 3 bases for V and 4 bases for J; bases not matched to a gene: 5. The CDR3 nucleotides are TGTGCCAGCTCACCGGCGGGACAGAGCACTGAAGCTTTCTTT. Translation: CASSPAGQSTEAFF. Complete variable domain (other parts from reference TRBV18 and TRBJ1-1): NAGVMQNPRHLVRRRGQEARLRCSPMKGHSHVYWYRQLPEEGLKFMVYLQKENIIDESGMPKERFSAEFPKEGPSILRIQQVVRGDSAAYFCASSPAGQSTEAFFGQGTRLTVV.

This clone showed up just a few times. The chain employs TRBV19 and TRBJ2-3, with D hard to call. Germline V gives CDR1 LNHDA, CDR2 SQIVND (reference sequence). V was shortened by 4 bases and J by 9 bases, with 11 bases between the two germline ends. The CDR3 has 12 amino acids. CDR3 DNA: TGTGCCAGTAGTACTTACTCTAACACGCAGTATTTT. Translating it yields CASSTYSNTQYF.

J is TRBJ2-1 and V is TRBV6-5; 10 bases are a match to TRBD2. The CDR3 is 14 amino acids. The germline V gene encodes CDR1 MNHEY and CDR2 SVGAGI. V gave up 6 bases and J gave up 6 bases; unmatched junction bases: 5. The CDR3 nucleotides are TGTGCCAGCAGGGAACTAGCGGGGCGCAATGAGCAGTTCTTC. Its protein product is CASRELAGRNEQFF.

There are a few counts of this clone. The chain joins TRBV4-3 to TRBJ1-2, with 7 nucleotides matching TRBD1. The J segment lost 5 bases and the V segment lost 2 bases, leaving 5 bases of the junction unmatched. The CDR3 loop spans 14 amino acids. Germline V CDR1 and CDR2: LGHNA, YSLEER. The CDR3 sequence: CASSQSTGNYGYTF. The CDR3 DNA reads TGCGCCAGCAGCCAATCGACAGGGAATTATGGCTACACCTTC.

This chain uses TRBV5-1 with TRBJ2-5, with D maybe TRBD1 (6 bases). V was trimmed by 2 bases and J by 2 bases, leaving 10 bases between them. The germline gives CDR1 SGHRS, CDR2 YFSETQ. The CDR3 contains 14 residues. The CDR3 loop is CASSFYGQQETQYF. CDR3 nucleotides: TGCGCCAGCAGCTTTTACGGACAGCAAGAGACCCAGTACTTC.

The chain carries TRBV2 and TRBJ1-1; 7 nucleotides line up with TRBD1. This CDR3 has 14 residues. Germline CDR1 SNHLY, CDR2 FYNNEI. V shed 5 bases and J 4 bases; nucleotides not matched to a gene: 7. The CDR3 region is CASSLDRAGTEAFF. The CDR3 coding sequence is TGTGCCAGCAGTCTCGACAGGGCCGGCACTGAAGCTTTCTTT. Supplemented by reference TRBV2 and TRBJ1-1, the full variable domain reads EPEVTQTPSHQVTQMGQEVILRCVPISNHLYFYWYRQILGQKVEFLVSFYNNEISEKSEIFDDQFSVERPDGSNFTLKIRSTKLEDSAMYFCASSLDRAGTEAFFGQGTRLTVV.

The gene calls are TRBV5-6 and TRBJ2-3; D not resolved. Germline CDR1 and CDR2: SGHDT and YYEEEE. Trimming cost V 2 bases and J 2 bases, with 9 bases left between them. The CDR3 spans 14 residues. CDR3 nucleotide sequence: TGTGCCAGCAGCTTTAACTTGCACACAGATACGCAGTATTTT. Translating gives CASSFNLHTDTQYF.

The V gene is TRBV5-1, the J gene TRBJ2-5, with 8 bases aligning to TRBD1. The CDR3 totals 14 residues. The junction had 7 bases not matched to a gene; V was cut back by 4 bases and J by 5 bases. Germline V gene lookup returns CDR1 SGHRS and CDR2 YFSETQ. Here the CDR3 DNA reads TGCGCCAGCAGCGCCGGACAGGGACAGGAGACCCAGTACTTC. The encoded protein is CASSAGQGQETQYF. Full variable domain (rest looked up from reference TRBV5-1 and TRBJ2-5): KAGVTQTPRYLIKTRGQQVTLSCSPISGHRSVSWYQQTPGQGLQFLFEYFSETQRNKGNFPGRFSGRQFSNSRSEMNVSTLELGDSALYLCASSAGQGQETQYFGPGTRLLVL.